This entry lists 24 T cell receptor beta chains sequenced from one sample in a study of T-cell reconstitution after alpha-beta-depleted transplantation in children. Preparation of the TCRbeta library was carried out with unique molecular identifiers. MiXCR was run by TCRdb on the PCR reads, yielding one entry per CDR3 protein. Among 200,000 or so distinct CDR3 sequences listed, 5% to 6.5% were seen once. The material was PBMCs, obtained before TCRalphabeta/CD19-depleted stem cell transplant. The receptors were sampled from a girl under three years old with combined immunodeficiency, due to receive a stem cell transplant.

This clonotype came up many times. The V gene is TRBV7-9, the J gene TRBJ2-7, with unresolved D. The germline CDR1 and CDR2 sequences are SEHNR and FQNEAQ (reference sequence). The CDR3 loop spans 12 amino acids. Trimming left V 4 bases short and J 12 bases short, with 16 bases between. The CDR3 loop reads CASSSNTRSGYF. In nucleotides, the CDR3 is TGTGCCAGCAGCTCCAACACCCGTTCAGGGTACTTC. Full variable domain (rest looked up from reference TRBV7-9 and TRBJ2-7): DTGVSQNPRHKITKRGQNVTFRCDPISEHNRLYWYRQTLGQGPEFLTYFQNEAQLEKSRLLSDRFSAERPKGSFSTLEIQRTEQGDSAMYLCASSSNTRSGYFGPGTRLTVT.

This clonotype showed up many times. The V gene is TRBV25-1, the J gene TRBJ1-4, with D possibly matching TRBD1 (5 bases). The CDR3 spans 20 residues. In germline, CDR1 is MGHDK, CDR2 SYGVNS. Trimming left V 5 bases short and J 13 bases short, with 38 bases between. CDR3 loop: CASSRVIGNKKRQKGPILFF. CDR3 DNA sequence: TGTGCCAGCAGTCGCGTTATCGGAAATAAAAAAAGGCAGAAGGGGCCTATACTGTTTTTT.

In this sample, this clonotype turned up a few times. The J gene is TRBJ2-6, the V gene TRBV7-8; D ambiguous. Trimming shortened V by 5 bases and J by 2 bases, and 10 bases separated the two germline ends. This CDR3 contains 15 residues. The V gene's germline CDR1 is SGHVS and CDR2 FQNEAQ. The CDR3 reads CASSPPRTGANVLTF. CDR3 coding DNA: TGTGCCAGCAGCCCCCCCCGGACTGGGGCCAACGTCCTGACTTTC.

Many counts were recorded for this clonotype. The chain carries TRBV20-1 and TRBJ1-4, with D possibly matching TRBD1 (5 bases). The V gene lost 2 bases and the J gene lost 7 bases, with 14 bases spanning the gap. The length of the CDR3 is 14 residues. The germline V gene encodes CDR1 DFQATT and CDR2 SNEGSKA (reference sequence). CDR3 nucleotides: TGCAGTGCTAGACCCCCGGGGAGGGGTGAAAAACTGTTTTTT. Its translation is CSARPPGRGEKLFF.

This clonotype was detected ten times or more. The genes are TRBV4-3 and TRBJ1-1, with a possible D match to TRBD1 (6 bases). Trimming shortened V by 8 bases and J by 4 bases, and 11 bases separated the two germline ends. The CDR3 is made up of 12 amino acids. Germline V gene sequence: CDR1 LGHNA, CDR2 YSLEER. The CDR3 bases are TGCGCCAGCGCAGGGGTGGGCACTGAAGCTTTCTTT. Encoded protein: CASAGVGTEAFF.

At least ten counts were recorded for this clonotype. The genes are TRBV7-2 and TRBJ2-5; maybe TRBD1 (5 bases). Germline V gene lookup returns CDR1 SGHTA and CDR2 FQGNSA. This CDR3 is built from 14 residues. V gave up 1 base and J gave up 3 bases, with 9 bases separating them. CDR3 region: CASSLVVGEETQYF. In DNA, the CDR3 is TGTGCCAGCAGCTTAGTTGTAGGGGAAGAGACCCAGTACTTC.

Many counts were recorded for this clonotype. The gene calls are TRBV29-1 and TRBJ2-1; 8 bases are a match to TRBD1. With V trimmed by 1 base and J by 2 bases, 4 bases remained unmatched. Germline CDR1 and CDR2: SQVTM and ANQGSEA. The CDR3 loop spans 15 amino acids. The CDR3 region has the DNA TGCAGCGTTGAAGTACCGGACAGGGCCTACAATGAGCAGTTCTTC. This gives the protein CSVEVPDRAYNEQFF.

This clonotype appeared many times. The DNA for the CDR3 is TGTGCCAGCAGCTCGGACAGGATGAACACTGAAGCTTTCTTT. It codes for CASSSDRMNTEAFF. V and J are TRBV7-9 and TRBJ1-1, with TRBD1 matching over 7 bases. Trimming took 4 bases from V and 0 from J; bases not matched to a gene: 2. This CDR3 has 14 residues. CDR1 and CDR2 (germline): SEHNR, FQNEAQ (reference sequence). The full variable domain, with the rest looked up from reference TRBV7-9 and TRBJ1-1, is DTGVSQNPRHKITKRGQNVTFRCDPISEHNRLYWYRQTLGQGPEFLTYFQNEAQLEKSRLLSDRFSAERPKGSFSTLEIQRTEQGDSAMYLCASSSDRMNTEAFFGQGTRLTVV.

This clonotype was counted ten times or more. The chain joins TRBV28 to TRBJ2-4; perhaps TRBD1 as D (5 bases). The V end lost 3 bases, the J end lost 2 bases, and 8 bases lay between the germline ends. This CDR3 has 14 residues. Germline CDR1 MDHEN, CDR2 SYDVKM. In DNA form, the CDR3 reads TGTGCCAGCAGTTTTAGGGGAACCAAAAACATTCAGTACTTC. Translated: CASSFRGTKNIQYF. Looking up the rest from reference TRBV28 and TRBJ2-4 gives the full variable domain: DVKVTQSSRYLVKRTGEKVFLECVQDMDHENMFWYRQDPGLGLRLIYFSYDVKMKEKGDIPEGYSVSREKKERFSLILESASTNQTSMYLCASSFRGTKNIQYFGAGTRLSVL.

This clonotype was counted a few times. This chain links TRBV5-5 with TRBJ1-1; D gene uncertain. This CDR3 region has 15 residues. Germline V CDR1 and CDR2: SGHKS, YYEKEE (reference sequence). Between the trimmed V and J ends, which lost 2 bases and 7 bases, there was a span of 18 bases. In DNA, the CDR3 is TGTGCCAGCAGCTTTGGGCGCATGGTGGCCGGTGAAGCTTTCTTT. This codes for CASSFGRMVAGEAFF.

The chain is built from TRBV6-2 or TRBV6-3 and TRBJ1-2; D gene uncertain. The CDR3 is made up of 15 amino acids. Trimming stripped 0 bases from V and 5 bases from J, with 13 bases between. Germline V gene data show CDR1 as MNHEY and CDR2 as SVGEGT. The CDR3 spells CASSYSRVLGYGYTF. In nucleotides, the CDR3 is TGTGCCAGCAGTTACTCCCGAGTTTTGGGGTATGGCTACACCTTC.

The rearrangement links TRBV7-7 to TRBJ1-4, with D possibly matching TRBD1 (6 bases). Germline V lookup: CDR1 SSHAT, CDR2 FNYEAQ (reference sequence). The V end was cut by 2 bases, the J end by 3 bases, with 10 bases between. The CDR3 length is 15 residues. The CDR3 loop reads CASSLTGAANEKLFF. The CDR3 region has the DNA TGTGCCAGCAGCTTAACGGGGGCCGCTAATGAAAAACTGTTTTTT.

In its sample, this clonotype was seen many times. The rearrangement uses TRBV11-2 and TRBJ2-3; TRBD2 agrees at 12 bases. Germline V gives CDR1 SGHAT, CDR2 FQNNGV. Trimming removed 4 bases from V and 0 bases from J; junction bases left unmatched: 5. The CDR3 runs to 17 residues. The CDR3 nucleotides are TGTGCCAGCAGCTCGAGACTAGCGGGAGTTAGCACAGATACGCAGTATTTT. Its protein is CASSSRLAGVSTDTQYF.

This clonotype was seen only a few times. The chain carries TRBV5-1 and TRBJ2-1, with 8 nucleotides matching TRBD1. Germline V gives CDR1 SGHRS, CDR2 YFSETQ. This CDR3 contains 16 residues. The ends lost 4 bases at V and 3 bases at J; junction bases unmatched: 9. The CDR3 loop reads CASSRTGTGFYNEQFF. CDR3 in DNA: TGCGCCAGCAGCCGTACTGGGACAGGTTTCTACAATGAGCAGTTCTTC.

The chain couples TRBV7-9 to TRBJ2-1; D is ambiguous. This CDR3 region has 12 residues. Germline CDR1 and CDR2: SEHNR and FQNEAQ (reference sequence). V was shortened by 3 bases and J by 6 bases, with 6 bases between the two germline ends. The CDR3 spells CASSFTRNEQFF. Here the CDR3 DNA reads TGTGCCAGCAGCTTCACACGCAATGAGCAGTTCTTC. Full variable domain (remainder filled in from reference TRBV7-9 and TRBJ2-1): DTGVSQNPRHKITKRGQNVTFRCDPISEHNRLYWYRQTLGQGPEFLTYFQNEAQLEKSRLLSDRFSAERPKGSFSTLEIQRTEQGDSAMYLCASSFTRNEQFFGPGTRLTVL.

This clonotype has a count of ten or more. J is TRBJ2-1 and V is TRBV28; 7 bases map to TRBD1. The length of the CDR3 is 14 residues. Germline V CDR1 and CDR2: MDHEN, SYDVKM. V was pared by 2 bases and J by 7 bases, with 5 bases of the junction left unmatched. The CDR3 nucleotides are TGTGCCAGCAGTTTACGGGGACAGCCAAATGAGCAGTTCTTC. It yields the protein CASSLRGQPNEQFF.

This clonotype has at least ten counts. The chain carries TRBV5-1 and TRBJ2-1, with D tentatively TRBD1 (6 bases). This CDR3 spans 15 amino acids. Germline CDR1 and CDR2: SGHRS and YFSETQ. The germline V and J ends were trimmed by 4 bases and 1 base, with 12 bases remaining between them. CDR3 region: CASSQGWPSYNEQFF. DNA of the CDR3: TGCGCCAGCAGCCAGGGGTGGCCGTCCTACAATGAGCAGTTCTTC.

The chain is built from TRBV12-3 or TRBV12-4 and TRBJ2-1, with D unresolved. Trimming left V 5 bases short and J 0 bases short, with 8 bases between. The CDR3 totals 14 residues. The CDR3 nucleotides read TGTGCCAGCAGTGCACTGTTCTCCTACAATGAGCAGTTCTTC. This sequence encodes CASSALFSYNEQFF.

This clonotype was found many times. V is TRBV10-3 and J is TRBJ1-2; 7 bases are shared with TRBD1. The CDR3 has 14 residues. Germline CDR1 reads ENHRY; CDR2 reads SYGVKD. J lost 5 bases, V lost 6 bases, and 9 bases had no gene match. CDR3 residues: CAISRAGTEYGYTF. The CDR3, as DNA: TGTGCCATCAGCCGCGCCGGGACAGAGTATGGCTACACCTTC.

This clonotype was seen at least ten times. The chain employs TRBV6-5 and TRBJ2-1; D is perhaps TRBD1 (6 bases). The CDR3 runs to 17 residues. CDR1 is MNHEY, CDR2 SVGAGI, per germline. Trimming took off 2 bases at V and 6 bases at J, with 20 bases between the two ends. The CDR3 sequence is CASSYPNEDRTGNEQFF. The CDR3 DNA sequence: TGTGCCAGCAGTTACCCAAACGAAGACAGGACGGGCAATGAGCAGTTCTTC.

This clonotype has at least ten counts. The gene calls are TRBV27 and TRBJ1-1, with D unresolved. Germline loops: CDR1 MNHEY, CDR2 SMNVEV (reference sequence). The CDR3 runs to 13 residues. V was pared by 3 bases and J by 6 bases, with 11 bases between. CDR3 nucleotide sequence: TGTGCCAGCAGTTTTGGCAGTTGGGCTGAAGCTTTCTTT. Its translation is CASSFGSWAEAFF.

This clonotype has ten or more counts. The rearrangement uses TRBV20-1 and TRBJ2-7, with unresolved D. Trimming took 5 bases from V and 4 from J, leaving 15 bases between them. Germline V gives CDR1 DFQATT, CDR2 SNEGSKA (reference sequence). The CDR3 runs 13 residues. This CDR3 reads CSASPYSSYEQYF. In DNA, the CDR3 is TGCAGTGCTTCTCCGTACTCTTCATACGAGCAGTACTTC.

In its sample, this clonotype was seen many times. V is TRBV6-2 or TRBV6-3 and J is TRBJ2-7, with TRBD1 as a possible D gene (5 bases). CDR1 is MNHEY, CDR2 SVGEGT, per germline. The CDR3 is 13 amino acids. Trimming took 9 bases from V and 3 from J, leaving 15 bases between them. The CDR3 sequence is CASTDRNHYEQYF. As DNA, the CDR3 is TGTGCCAGTACTGACAGAAATCACTACGAGCAGTACTTC.

This clonotype was recorded at least ten times. The J gene is TRBJ2-1, the V gene TRBV20-1; TRBD2 aligns across 9 bases. CDR1 and CDR2 (germline): DFQATT, SNEGSKA (reference sequence). The V and J ends lost 3 bases and 3 bases, in that order; junction bases with no gene match: 9. This CDR3 is 16 amino acids long. Here the CDR3 DNA reads TGCAGTGCTAGCCAAAATAGCGGGAGTCGCTACAATGAGCAGTTCTTC. Amino acids: CSASQNSGSRYNEQFF.